This TCR beta chain was captured in a study of blood T cells in healthy people across ages. Study-wide findings and caveats: Across the age range, TCR beta diversity per million T cells fell in a roughly linear way. In these data, TCR beta diversity tracked strongly with naive T cell percentage.

CDR1 is MNHGY, CDR2 SAAAGT, per germline. The length of the CDR3 is 13 residues. Note on this clonotype: Its antigen is not known.

It was with a sample-barcoded 5' primer and a J-beta primer mix that a second PCR of roughly 7 to 12 cycles was run. MiXCR was run by TCRdb on the 5' RACE reads, yielding one entry per CDR3 protein. The sample yields about 1.6 million distinct CDR3 sequences, approximately 32% seen once. The sample consisted of blood. The chain uses TRBV6-8 and TRBJ2-7; D is possibly TRBD1 (5 bases). The last part of the DNA fits TRBJ2-5 better; the J call may be wrong. This TCR derives from a woman in her twenties or thirties in good health. The CDR3 sequence: CASSYPGKETQYF. The CDR3 DNA reads as TGTGCCAGCAGTTACCCAGGGAAAGAGACCCAGTACTTC.